This TCR beta chain was recorded in a study of OX40 agonist ivuxolimab in advanced cancers. Overall study context: It was permissible to have had prior anti-PD-1, anti-PD-L1 or anti-CTLA-4 therapy, and about 40% had some.

Worth noting for this clone: Its antigen remains unknown.

The CDR3 spans 13 residues. Germline CDR1 is SGHNT and CDR2 is YYREEE (reference sequence). Trimming shortened V by 4 bases and J by 9 bases, and 14 bases separated the two germline ends. Findings and caveats of the study: The antigen specificity of the peripheral T cells (those that were expanded) was not determined.

Repertoires were generated with immunoSEQ multiplex PCR, while TCRdb's copy carries only in-frame clones and drops some. This sample has some 83,000 clones; approximately 83% occur once, and the top ten carry 1.5% to 2%. The genes are TRBV5-4 and TRBJ2-1; possible D gene TRBD2, 6 bases. The sequence was obtained from an adult with an advanced solid tumor such as melanoma, head and neck, liver or kidney cancer. Material: CD4+ or CD8+ T cells sorted from blood, obtained in a trial of the OX40 agonist ivuxolimab. CDR3 residues: CASSLRGSVEQFF. In DNA, the CDR3 is TGTGCCAGCAGCCTTCGGGGGAGCGTTGAGCAGTTCTTC.